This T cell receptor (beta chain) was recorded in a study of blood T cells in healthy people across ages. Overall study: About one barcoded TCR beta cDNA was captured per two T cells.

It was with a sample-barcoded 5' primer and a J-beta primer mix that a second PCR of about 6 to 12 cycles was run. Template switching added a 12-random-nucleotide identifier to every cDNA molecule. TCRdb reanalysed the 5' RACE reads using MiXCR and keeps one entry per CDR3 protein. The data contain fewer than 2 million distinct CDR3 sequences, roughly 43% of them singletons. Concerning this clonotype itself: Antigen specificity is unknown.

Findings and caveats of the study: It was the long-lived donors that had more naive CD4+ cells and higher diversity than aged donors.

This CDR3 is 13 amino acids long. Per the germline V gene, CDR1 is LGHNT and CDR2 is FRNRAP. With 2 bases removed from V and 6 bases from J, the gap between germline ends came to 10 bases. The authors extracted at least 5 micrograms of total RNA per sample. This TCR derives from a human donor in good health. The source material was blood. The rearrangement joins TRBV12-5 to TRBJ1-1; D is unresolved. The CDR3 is CASGLFGRPEAFF. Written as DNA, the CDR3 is TGTGCTAGTGGTTTGTTCGGCCGCCCTGAAGCTTTCTTT.